Shown below are 10 T cell receptor beta chains from a single sample sequenced in a study of OX40 agonist ivuxolimab in advanced cancers. Profiled with immunoSEQ multiplex PCR; TCRdb holds only in-frame clones, not every one. The table records about 67,000 clones, about 79% of them present only once. This material consisted of CD4+ or CD8+ T cells sorted from blood, taken in a trial of the OX40 agonist ivuxolimab. The receptors were sampled from an adult with an advanced solid tumor such as melanoma, head and neck, liver or kidney cancer.

The genes are TRBV27 and TRBJ2-1, with 8 bases that match TRBD2. Losses at the gene ends were 1 base for V and 2 bases for J; bases not matched to a gene: 1. This CDR3 has 15 residues. Per germline, CDR1 MNHEY and CDR2 SMNVEV (reference sequence). For the CDR3, the DNA is TGTGCCAGCAGTTTATTCGGGGGGGCCTACAATGAGCAGTTCTTC. Amino acids: CASSLFGGAYNEQFF.

The chain carries TRBV29-1 and TRBJ2-1; 9 bases line up with TRBD1. Germline V gene data show CDR1 as SQVTM and CDR2 as ANQGSEA. Unmatched junction bases numbered 3, after V lost 4 bases and J lost 5 bases. There are 13 residues in the CDR3. This CDR3 reads CSVGRTGDNEQFF. The DNA for the CDR3 is TGCAGCGTTGGCCGGACAGGGGACAATGAGCAGTTCTTC.

The chain couples TRBV5-4 to TRBJ2-7; tentatively, D is TRBD1 (5 bases). Trimming pared 0 bases from V and 3 bases from J, leaving 13 bases between. The germline V gene has CDR1 SGHNT and CDR2 YYREEE (reference sequence). The CDR3 is 15 amino acids. CDR3 in amino acids: CASSLDRGHLYEQYF. CDR3 coding DNA: TGTGCCAGCAGCTTGGATAGGGGTCACCTCTACGAGCAGTACTTC.

The chain combines TRBV7-6 with TRBJ1-3; weak D call: TRBD1 (5 bases). The CDR3 runs 19 residues. The germline V gene has CDR1 SGHVS and CDR2 FNYEAQ. Trimming stripped 1 base from V and 0 bases from J, with 19 bases between. The CDR3: CASSLGAAGGFSSGNTIYF. CDR3 DNA: TGTGCCAGCAGCTTAGGAGCGGCGGGGGGTTTTAGCTCTGGAAACACCATATATTTT. The full variable domain, in which reference TRBV7-6 and TRBJ1-3 provide the parts outside the CDR3, is GAGVSQSPRYKVTKRGQDVALRCDPISGHVSLYWYRQALGQGPEFLTYFNYEAQQDKSGLPNDRFSAERPEGSISTLTIQRTEQRDSAMYRCASSLGAAGGFSSGNTIYFGEGSWLTVV.

The chain joins TRBV5-4 to TRBJ2-2, with 13 bases matching TRBD2. CDR3 length: 17 amino acids. V trimming: 4 bases; J trimming: 2 bases; junction bases outside the gene matches: 5. Germline V CDR1 and CDR2: SGHNT, YYREEE (reference sequence). The CDR3 DNA sequence: TGTGCCAGCAGCCTGGGACTAGCGGGGCAAAACACCGGGGAGCTGTTTTTT. It codes for CASSLGLAGQNTGELFF.

This clone was recorded a few times. The V and J genes are TRBV2 and TRBJ1-6; a weak D match, TRBD1 (5 bases). With 5 bases removed from V and 3 bases from J, the gap between germline ends came to 23 bases. The CDR3 is 19 amino acids. Germline CDR1 SNHLY, CDR2 FYNNEI. The CDR3: CASSFDMGEDDFYNSPLHF. The CDR3 DNA is TGTGCCAGCAGTTTTGACATGGGGGAGGATGATTTCTATAATTCACCCCTCCACTTT. Variable domain in full (rest from reference TRBV2 and TRBJ1-6): EPEVTQTPSHQVTQMGQEVILRCVPISNHLYFYWYRQILGQKVEFLVSFYNNEISEKSEIFDDQFSVERPDGSNFTLKIRSTKLEDSAMYFCASSFDMGEDDFYNSPLHFGNGTRLTVT.

The J gene is TRBJ2-5, the V gene TRBV7-2, with D maybe TRBD1 (6 bases). The CDR3 loop spans 15 amino acids. With 1 base removed from V and 4 bases from J, the gap between germline ends came to 13 bases. CDR1 is SGHTA and CDR2 is FQGNSA in the germline V gene. The CDR3 sequence: CASSLGNRAGETQYF. CDR3 DNA: TGTGCCAGCAGCTTAGGAAACAGGGCGGGAGAGACCCAGTACTTC.

This clone was recorded once. The rearrangement links TRBV29-1 to TRBJ2-1; 8 bases fit TRBD2. The CDR3 runs to 14 residues. The junction had 11 bases not matched to a gene; V was cut back by 4 bases and J by 9 bases. CDR1 is SQVTM and CDR2 is ANQGSEA in the germline V gene. CDR3 sequence: CSVVDPSGFGEQFF. In nucleotides, the CDR3 is TGCAGCGTTGTAGATCCTAGCGGGTTCGGTGAGCAGTTCTTC.

The V gene is TRBV19, the J gene TRBJ1-1, with a weak D call TRBD1 (5 bases). Per the germline V gene, CDR1 is LNHDA and CDR2 is SQIVND (reference sequence). This CDR3 is built from 21 residues. V shed 5 bases and J shed 1 base, with 32 bases lying between them. The CDR3 is CASSQYGLNPGPTTGNTEAFF. The CDR3 DNA is TGTGCCAGTAGTCAATACGGGCTAAATCCGGGACCGACAACAGGGAACACTGAAGCTTTCTTT.

The rearrangement joins TRBV5-6 to TRBJ1-4; TRBD1 might be the D (6 bases). Germline V gives CDR1 SGHDT, CDR2 YYEEEE. V lost 2 bases to trimming and J lost 1 base, with 12 bases between them. The CDR3 totals 16 residues. Here the CDR3 reads CASSFEGVRTNEKLFF. The CDR3 DNA reads TGTGCCAGCAGCTTCGAGGGGGTGAGAACTAATGAAAAACTGTTTTTT.